Each of the 29 T cell receptor beta chains below was sequenced from the same sample in a study of PD-1 blockade in classical Hodgkin lymphoma. The time point was: cycle 4 day 1 (C4D1), after more than 5 weeks of nivolumab. Every one of the patients relapsed after autologous stem cell transplantation (brentuximab vedotin exposure was variable). It was by magnetic negative selection that CD8+ T cells were isolated from thawed PBMCs. Produced via immunoSEQ multiplex PCR; TCRdb's table is partial and in-frame only. The sample lists several thousand clones, 77% occurring once. Sequences were derived from CD8+ T cells from blood, sampled before the fourth cycle of nivolumab. The origin of the receptors is a human donor with classical Hodgkin lymphoma.

The genes are TRBV4-1 and TRBJ2-2; D is perhaps TRBD2 (6 bases). The ends were cut back, 3 bases at V and 1 base at J, with 15 bases in the middle. This CDR3 has 17 amino acids. Looked up from germline, CDR1 is MGHRA and CDR2 is YSYEKL. The CDR3 region has the DNA TGCGCCAGCAGCCAGGGGACTTCCTTGGGGAACACCGGGGAGCTGTTTTTT. Translated: CASSQGTSLGNTGELFF.

V usage is TRBV5-1 and J usage is TRBJ1-1; 8 bases line up with TRBD1. The CDR3 has 16 amino acids. V dropped 4 bases and J dropped 4; count of bases not matched to a gene: 12. The V gene's germline CDR1 is SGHRS and CDR2 YFSETQ. CDR3 nucleotide sequence: TGCGCCAGCAGCCTCGAACGCAGGGGGCTAGTCACTGAAGCTTTCTTT. Amino acids: CASSLERRGLVTEAFF.

V usage is TRBV21-1 and J usage is TRBJ2-7; the table gives TRBD2 as D, unverified against the DNA. TRBV21-1 is listed as a pseudogene. The CDR3 runs to 16 residues. CDR3 amino acids: CASSMKLASGSYEQYF. DNA of the CDR3: TGTGCCAGCAGCATGAAACTGGCTAGCGGCTCCTACGAGCAGTACTTC.

The chain recombines TRBV11-2 with TRBJ2-7; TRBD1 aligns across 10 bases. Germline V CDR1 and CDR2: SGHAT, FQNNGV. The CDR3 runs 16 residues. V shed 2 bases and J 2 bases; nucleotides not matched to a gene: 6. CDR3 residues: CASSLPDRGPAYEQYF. The DNA of the CDR3 is TGTGCCAGCAGCTTACCCGACAGGGGGCCAGCCTACGAGCAGTACTTC.

The chain couples TRBV19 to TRBJ2-5; TRBD1 matches 8 bases. V trimming: 3 bases; J trimming: 3 bases; junction bases outside the gene matches: 12. This CDR3 is built from 17 residues. CDR1 LNHDA and CDR2 SQIVND come from the germline V gene (reference sequence). The CDR3 coding sequence is TGTGCCAGTAGTATGTATCAGGGGGCGCAAAGGAAAGAGACCCAGTACTTC. This translates into CASSMYQGAQRKETQYF.

This clone was seen just once. This chain links TRBV28 with TRBJ2-6; D remains ambiguous. Germline loops: CDR1 MDHEN, CDR2 SYDVKM. This CDR3 comprises 15 residues. Trimming stripped 6 bases from V and 0 bases from J, with 9 bases between. The CDR3 sequence: CASSPDFSGANVLTF. The CDR3 bases are TGTGCCAGCAGCCCCGATTTCTCTGGGGCCAACGTCCTGACTTTC.

This clone appeared once. The CDR3 DNA is TGCGCCAGCAGCCCGCAGGGGGTTTCCTACGAGCAGTACTTC. This sequence encodes CASSPQGVSYEQYF. The chain has TRBV5-1 and TRBJ2-7; 7 bases align to TRBD1. This CDR3 has 14 amino acids. Germline CDR1 reads SGHRS; CDR2 reads YFSETQ. The V segment lost 4 bases and the J segment 1 base; nucleotides outside the gene matches: 5.

The chain joins TRBV6-9 to TRBJ1-5, with D uncertain. Germline CDR1 MNHGY, CDR2 SVAAGI. V was shortened by 5 bases and J by 0 bases, with 11 bases between the two germline ends. This CDR3 contains 15 residues. Here the CDR3 DNA reads TGTGCCAGCAGTCCACACTTTTATAGCAATCAGCCCCAGCATTTT. Translating gives CASSPHFYSNQPQHF.

This clone appeared a few times. The chain has TRBV30 and TRBJ1-1; D remains unclear. V shed 6 bases and J shed 4 bases, with 15 bases lying between them. The CDR3 loop spans 13 amino acids. Germline V gene data show CDR1 as GTSNPN and CDR2 as SVGIG (reference sequence). CDR3 in amino acids: CACTLRRGTEAFF. CDR3 nucleotide sequence: TGTGCCTGCACCCTGAGGCGGGGCACTGAAGCTTTCTTT.

The chain carries TRBV9 and TRBJ2-3, with 11 nucleotides matching TRBD2. CDR1 and CDR2 (germline): SGDLS, YYNGEE. The CDR3 loop spans 16 amino acids. J lost 0 bases, V lost 4 bases, and 4 bases had no gene match. CDR3 amino acids: CASSRGTSGSTDTQYF. The CDR3, as DNA: TGTGCCAGCAGCCGAGGGACTAGCGGTAGCACAGATACGCAGTATTTT.

The gene calls are TRBV5-1 and TRBJ2-7; 9 nucleotides match TRBD1. Looked up from germline, CDR1 is SGHRS and CDR2 is YFSETQ. Losses at the gene ends were 1 base for V and 4 bases for J; bases not matched to a gene: 6. The CDR3 sequence is 15 residues long. CDR3 bases: TGCGCCAGCAGCTTGTTGACAGGGGGTCGGTACGAGCAGTACTTC. Its protein product is CASSLLTGGRYEQYF.

This chain connects TRBV5-1 to TRBJ1-4; perhaps TRBD1 as D (5 bases). Germline V lookup: CDR1 SGHRS, CDR2 YFSETQ. V was cut by 0 bases and J by 8 bases, with 14 bases left in between. This CDR3 spans 15 amino acids. CDR3 nucleotide sequence: TGCGCCAGCAGCTTGGTGGGGCCCGTGGGCGAAAAACTGTTTTTT. It yields the protein CASSLVGPVGEKLFF.

Relative to its sample, this clone is large. This rearrangement joins TRBV5-4 to TRBJ2-4; D tentatively fits TRBD1 or TRBD2 (5 bases each). CDR3 length equals 14 residues. Trimming pared 5 bases from V and 7 bases from J, leaving 16 bases between. CDR1 and CDR2 (germline): SGHNT, YYREEE (reference sequence). CDR3 DNA: TGTGCCAGCAGGGATGAGGGGAACACGAACATTCAGTACTTC. Protein sequence: CASRDEGNTNIQYF.

The V and J genes are TRBV10-3 and TRBJ2-7; D is unclear. CDR1 is ENHRY and CDR2 is SYGVKD in the germline V gene. The germline V and J ends were trimmed by 3 bases and 3 bases, with 6 bases remaining between them. The CDR3 loop spans 12 amino acids. This CDR3 reads CAISEEHYEQYF. CDR3 sequence (DNA): TGTGCCATCAGTGAAGAGCACTACGAGCAGTACTTC.

J is TRBJ2-2 and V is TRBV6-1; 8 bases map to TRBD1. The germline gives CDR1 MNHNS, CDR2 SASEGT. The CDR3 runs to 16 residues. Losses at the gene ends were 4 bases for V and 7 bases for J; bases not matched to a gene: 11. DNA for the CDR3: TGTGCCAGCAGTGTTAAGGACAGGGTGTCAAACGGGGAGCTGTTTTTT. It specifies CASSVKDRVSNGELFF.

The chain couples TRBV7-9 to TRBJ1-3, with TRBD1 as a possible D gene (5 bases). V was pared by 5 bases and J by 0 bases, with 11 bases between. CDR1 SEHNR and CDR2 FQNEAQ come from the germline V gene (reference sequence). CDR3 size: 15 residues. Here the CDR3 DNA reads TGTGCCAGCAGCACCGGGACCGACTCTGGAAACACCATATATTTT. It translates to CASSTGTDSGNTIYF. Looking up the rest from reference TRBV7-9 and TRBJ1-3 gives the full variable domain: DTGVSQNPRHKITKRGQNVTFRCDPISEHNRLYWYRQTLGQGPEFLTYFQNEAQLEKSRLLSDRFSAERPKGSFSTLEIQRTEQGDSAMYLCASSTGTDSGNTIYFGEGSWLTVV.

CDR3: CASSAGTGGYEQYF. The CDR3 DNA reads as TGTGCCAGCAGCGCCGGGACAGGGGGCTACGAGCAGTACTTC. The chain carries TRBV13 and TRBJ2-7; 11 bases align to TRBD1. The V and J ends lost 5 bases and 3 bases, in that order; junction bases with no gene match: 3. This CDR3 region has 14 residues. The germline CDR1 and CDR2 sequences are PRHDT and FYEKMQ (reference sequence).

This clone is a singleton in its sample. The junction departs from germline at one end; a sequencing error may be responsible. The chain links TRBV5-6 to TRBJ2-7; D tentatively reads TRBD1 or TRBD2 (5 bases each). CDR1 is SGHDT and CDR2 is YYEEEE in the germline V gene. The CDR3 is made up of 13 amino acids. CDR3 coding DNA: TGTGCCAGCAGCCTCGGGGCCTCCGACGAGCAGTACTTC. Protein sequence: CASSLGASDEQYF.

V is TRBV5-6 and J is TRBJ1-2; possibly TRBD1 for D (6 bases). The CDR3 has 14 residues. Trimming shortened V by 2 bases and J by 2 bases, and 10 bases separated the two germline ends. Germline assignment: CDR1 SGHDT and CDR2 YYEEEE. DNA of the CDR3: TGTGCCAGCAGCTTAGGGACACGAAACTATGGCTACACCTTC. This codes for CASSLGTRNYGYTF.

The rearrangement joins TRBV7-8 to TRBJ2-7, with a weak D call TRBD1 (6 bases). The CDR3 runs 16 residues. Trimming took 1 base from V and 2 from J, leaving 15 bases between them. Germline CDR1 SGHVS, CDR2 FQNEAQ. The CDR3 sequence: CASSLGVTGVPYEQYF. The CDR3 DNA follows: TGTGCCAGCAGCTTAGGTGTGACAGGCGTTCCCTACGAGCAGTACTTC.

The table lists this clone with a few counts. The chain recombines TRBV30 with TRBJ1-5; D is undetermined. V lost 0 bases, J lost 3 bases, and 6 bases lay in between. Germline CDR1 is GTSNPN and CDR2 is SVGIG (reference sequence). The CDR3 totals 13 residues. The CDR3 region is CAWSVGSNQPQHF. The CDR3 DNA is TGTGCCTGGAGTGTGGGGTCCAATCAGCCCCAGCATTTT.

There are a few counts of this clone. The chain combines TRBV9 with TRBJ2-1; TRBD1 agrees at 10 bases. The CDR3 contains 15 residues. With 5 bases clipped from V and 7 bases from J, the junction kept 9 bases outside the gene matches. In germline, CDR1 is SGDLS, CDR2 YYNGEE. The CDR3 region is CASSGSGTGANEQFF. CDR3 nucleotide sequence: TGTGCCAGCAGTGGATCCGGGACAGGGGCGAATGAGCAGTTCTTC.

In its sample, this clone ranks as medium-sized. The chain combines TRBV28 with TRBJ2-7; D remains unclear. The ends were cut back, 5 bases at V and 3 bases at J, with 11 bases in the middle. Germline CDR1 MDHEN, CDR2 SYDVKM. The CDR3 runs to 13 residues. For the CDR3, the DNA is TGTGCCAGCAGTAAGGGTTTTGGCTACGAGCAGTACTTC. Its translation is CASSKGFGYEQYF.

The chain couples TRBV7-9 to TRBJ2-5; no reliable D call. V was shortened by 8 bases and J by 1 base, with 11 bases between the two germline ends. In germline, CDR1 is SEHNR, CDR2 FQNEAQ (reference sequence). The CDR3 extends over 13 amino acids. The CDR3 sequence: CASAVYSQETQYF. CDR3 nucleotides: TGTGCCAGCGCTGTATACTCCCAAGAGACCCAGTACTTC.

The chain is built from TRBV7-9 and TRBJ1-1, with D hard to call. V was pared by 6 bases and J by 7 bases, with 12 bases between. The length of the CDR3 is 12 residues. Germline V gene lookup returns CDR1 SEHNR and CDR2 FQNEAQ (reference sequence). CDR3 coding DNA: TGTGCCAGCAGTGACAACCTGGGTGAAGCTTTCTTT. Translation gives CASSDNLGEAFF.

This clone appeared a single time. The CDR3 here is CASSLGLVSNEQFF. The CDR3 DNA sequence: TGCGCCAGCAGCCTGGGACTAGTAAGCAATGAGCAGTTCTTC. This chain joins TRBV5-1 and TRBJ2-1; 8 nucleotides agree with TRBD2. Trimming took 4 bases from V and 6 from J; bases not matched to a gene: 6. Germline CDR1 SGHRS, CDR2 YFSETQ. CDR3 length equals 14 residues.

The chain uses TRBV10-3 and TRBJ2-5; tentatively, D is TRBD2 (6 bases). The CDR3 has 14 amino acids. V was trimmed by 2 bases and J by 14 bases, leaving 21 bases between them. The V gene's germline CDR1 is ENHRY and CDR2 SYGVKD. DNA of the CDR3: TGTGCCATCAGTGAGACGGCCCAAGGAGGGGATGTTTACTTC. This translates into CAISETAQGGDVYF.

This sequence joins TRBV6-5 and TRBJ2-1; 11 bases match TRBD2. CDR3 length: 15 residues. Germline CDR1 reads MNHEY; CDR2 reads SVGAGI. Unmatched junction bases numbered 9, after V lost 5 bases and J lost 9 bases. In DNA form, the CDR3 reads TGTGCCAGCAGTCCTCAGACTAGCGGGATCGGTGAGCAGTTCTTC. Translated: CASSPQTSGIGEQFF.

The chain uses TRBV7-9 and TRBJ2-1, with D possibly TRBD1 on 5 matching bases. The CDR3 spans 15 residues. CDR1 is SEHNR and CDR2 is FQNEAQ in the germline V gene (reference sequence). The ends were cut back, 6 bases at V and 0 bases at J, with 12 bases in the middle. The CDR3 coding sequence is TGTGCCAGCAGAGACTCAGGGTACTCCTACAATGAGCAGTTCTTC. Translated, it gives CASRDSGYSYNEQFF.